The entry that follows covers one T cell receptor beta chain sequence. This entry is derived from a study of T cell changes during pregnancy in multiple sclerosis. Germline V gives CDR1 MNHNS, CDR2 SASEGT. The CDR3 spans 13 residues. Between the trimmed V and J ends, which lost 2 bases and 8 bases, there was a span of 10 bases. The repertoire was sequenced with immunoSEQ multiplex PCR; TCRdb's copy has only in-frame clones and lacks some. The sample yields about 33,000 clones, about 89% seen once. The source of this sequence is a female donor in good health, enrolled as a control in a pregnancy study. The material was CD4+ T cells from peripheral blood mononuclear cells, obtained in the third trimester of pregnancy. The rearrangement links TRBV6-1 to TRBJ1-5; no reliable D call. CDR3 region: CASSEMWREPQHF. The CDR3 nucleotides read TGTGCCAGCAGTGAAATGTGGAGAGAGCCCCAGCATTTT.